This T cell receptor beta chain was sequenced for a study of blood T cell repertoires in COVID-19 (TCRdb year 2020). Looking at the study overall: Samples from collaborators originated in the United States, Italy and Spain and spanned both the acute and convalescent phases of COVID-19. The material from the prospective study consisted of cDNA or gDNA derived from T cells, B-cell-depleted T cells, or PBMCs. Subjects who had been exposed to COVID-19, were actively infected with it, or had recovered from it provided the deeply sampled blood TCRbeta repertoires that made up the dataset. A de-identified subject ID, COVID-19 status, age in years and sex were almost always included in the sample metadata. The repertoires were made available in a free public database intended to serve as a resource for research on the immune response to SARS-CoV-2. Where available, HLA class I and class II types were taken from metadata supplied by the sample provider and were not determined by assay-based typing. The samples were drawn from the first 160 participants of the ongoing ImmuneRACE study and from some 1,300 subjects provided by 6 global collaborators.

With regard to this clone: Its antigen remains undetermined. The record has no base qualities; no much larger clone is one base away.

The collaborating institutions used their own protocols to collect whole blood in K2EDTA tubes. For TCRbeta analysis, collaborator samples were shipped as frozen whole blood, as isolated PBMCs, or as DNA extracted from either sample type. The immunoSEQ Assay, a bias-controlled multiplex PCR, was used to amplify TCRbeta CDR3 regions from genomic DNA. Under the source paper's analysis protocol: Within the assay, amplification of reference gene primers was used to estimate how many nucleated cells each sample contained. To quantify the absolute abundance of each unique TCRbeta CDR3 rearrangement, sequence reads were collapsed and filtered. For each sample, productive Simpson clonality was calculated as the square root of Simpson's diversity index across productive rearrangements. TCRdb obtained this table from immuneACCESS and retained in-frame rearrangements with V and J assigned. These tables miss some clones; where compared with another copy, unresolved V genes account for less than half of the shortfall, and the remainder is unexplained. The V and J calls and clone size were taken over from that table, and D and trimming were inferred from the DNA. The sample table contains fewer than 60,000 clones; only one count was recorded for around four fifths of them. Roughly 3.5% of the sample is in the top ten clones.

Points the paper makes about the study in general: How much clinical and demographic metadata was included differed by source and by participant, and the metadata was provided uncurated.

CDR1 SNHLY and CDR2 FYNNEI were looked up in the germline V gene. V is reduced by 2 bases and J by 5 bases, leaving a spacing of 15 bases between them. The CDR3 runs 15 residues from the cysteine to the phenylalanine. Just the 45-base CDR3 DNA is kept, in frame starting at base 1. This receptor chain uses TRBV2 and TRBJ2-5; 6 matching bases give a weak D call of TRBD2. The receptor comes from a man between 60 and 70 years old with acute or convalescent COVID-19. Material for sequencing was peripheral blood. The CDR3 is CASSELAHGGETQYF. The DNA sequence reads TGTGCCAGCAGTGAACTAGCGCACGGAGGGGAGACCCAGTACTTC.